The 25 T cell receptor beta chains in this list originate from one sample, sequenced in a study of blood T cell repertoires in COVID-19. The method was immunoSEQ multiplex PCR; TCRdb's version includes in-frame clones alone and lacks a portion of them. This sample has 150,000 to 200,000 clones, with approximately 84% found just once. Sequencing was done on a sample of peripheral blood. The receptor set was obtained from a human donor with acute or convalescent COVID-19. The donor label of this sample is uncertain.

V gene TRBV6-1 combines with J gene TRBJ2-2, with a weak D call TRBD2 (6 bases). The CDR3 covers 16 residues. The ends were cut back, 3 bases at V and 1 base at J, with 12 bases in the middle. The germline V gene has CDR1 MNHNS and CDR2 SASEGT. Here the CDR3 reads CASSDLSSGNTGELFF. DNA of the CDR3: TGTGCCAGCAGTGATCTGAGTAGCGGGAACACCGGGGAGCTGTTTTTT.

This chain connects TRBV2 to TRBJ2-5, with D uncertain. The CDR3 contains 12 residues. Trimming stripped 4 bases from V and 1 base from J, with 4 bases between. Germline CDR1 and CDR2: SNHLY and FYNNEI. The CDR3 DNA is TGTGCCAGCAGTGCCGGCCAAGAGACCCAGTACTTC. It translates to CASSAGQETQYF.

The V call is TRBV10-3, the J call TRBJ2-1, with D tentatively TRBD2 (6 bases). Trimming took off 6 bases at V and 7 bases at J, with 16 bases between the two ends. The CDR3 loop spans 14 amino acids. Germline-derived CDR1 and CDR2 are ENHRY and SYGVKD. The CDR3 loop is CAIRRGFGGNEQFF. The CDR3 DNA follows: TGTGCCATCAGGCGTGGGTTCGGGGGAAATGAGCAGTTCTTC.

This clone has a single count. This chain connects TRBV27 to TRBJ2-7, with D possibly TRBD2 on 5 matching bases. Germline CDR1 is MNHEY and CDR2 is SMNVEV (reference sequence). The CDR3 consists of 15 residues. Trimming pared 6 bases from V and 4 bases from J, leaving 19 bases between. The CDR3 spells CASSREGLGSYEQYF. The CDR3 DNA sequence: TGTGCCAGCAGCCGCGAGGGCCTAGGTTCGTACGAGCAGTACTTC.

The chain's CDR3 is CASSEAPGPSYNSPLHF. For the CDR3, the DNA is TGTGCCAGCAGTGAAGCACCAGGGCCTTCCTATAATTCACCCCTCCACTTT. The rearrangement uses TRBV6-1 and TRBJ1-6; D might be TRBD1 (5 bases). Trimming took 0 bases from V and 1 from J, leaving 10 bases between them. CDR1 and CDR2 from the germline V gene are MNHNS and SASEGT. There are 17 residues in the CDR3.

This clone has a single count. The chain recombines TRBV18 with TRBJ2-7; a weak D match, TRBD1 (7 bases). This CDR3 is 14 amino acids long. Germline lookup yields CDR1 KGHSH and CDR2 LQKENI. V was cut by 7 bases and J by 3 bases, with 16 bases left in between. The CDR3 sequence: CASLRDRLDYEQYF. The CDR3 region has the DNA TGTGCCAGCTTGAGGGACAGACTAGACTACGAGCAGTACTTC.

This clone was recorded once. The chain is built from TRBV12-3 or TRBV12-4 and TRBJ2-3; D is perhaps TRBD2 (6 bases). V was clipped by 6 bases and J by 2 bases, with 9 bases between them. The CDR3 contains 13 residues. The CDR3 loop is CASRGTFTDTQYF. Here the CDR3 DNA reads TGTGCCAGCAGGGGGACTTTCACAGATACGCAGTATTTT.

This sequence joins TRBV7-2 and TRBJ2-1; 7 bases match TRBD2. V lost 0 bases and J lost 4; bases outside the gene matches: 6. There are 16 residues in the CDR3. Germline assignment: CDR1 SGHTA and CDR2 FQGNSA. CDR3 region: CASSLATGGSYNEQFF. CDR3 nucleotides: TGTGCCAGCAGCTTAGCGACGGGAGGCTCATACAATGAGCAGTTCTTC.

The sample holds a few counts of this clone. The chain employs TRBV7-2 and TRBJ2-5, with 9 bases identical to TRBD2. Losses at the gene ends were 5 bases for V and 9 bases for J; bases not matched to a gene: 7. The CDR3 totals 13 residues. Per germline, CDR1 SGHTA and CDR2 FQGNSA. The CDR3 region is CASSKRGLAAQYF. The CDR3 DNA reads as TGTGCCAGCAGCAAGAGGGGACTAGCAGCCCAGTACTTC.

The J gene is TRBJ2-5, the V gene TRBV5-1, with a possible D match to TRBD2 (5 bases). Germline V lookup: CDR1 SGHRS, CDR2 YFSETQ. The CDR3 sequence is 14 residues long. V lost 7 bases and J 1 base, leaving 14 bases between the germline ends. The CDR3 coding sequence is TGCGCCAGCGGCCTTGAGGGCACCCAAGAGACCCAGTACTTC. Translation: CASGLEGTQETQYF.

This clone came up a few times. The V and J genes are TRBV23-1 and TRBJ2-1; D remains ambiguous. Being an ORF, TRBV23-1 has a function that is uncertain. This CDR3 region has 13 residues. Trimming cost V 0 bases and J 8 bases, with 8 bases left between them. Here the CDR3 reads CASSQSIRDEQFF. The DNA for the CDR3 is TGCGCCAGCAGTCAATCAATCCGGGATGAGCAGTTCTTC.

The chain joins TRBV20-1 to TRBJ1-5; TRBD1 matches 8 bases. This CDR3 spans 15 amino acids. Unmatched junction bases numbered 10, after V lost 3 bases and J lost 6 bases. Germline CDR1 and CDR2: DFQATT and SNEGSKA (reference sequence). The CDR3 region has the DNA TGCAGTGCTAGTTTACAGGGACAGGACGGTCAGCCCCAGCATTTT. Its protein product is CSASLQGQDGQPQHF.

In the case of this clone: Other DNA sequences in this specimen translate into the identical CDR3. The rearrangement joins TRBV5-1 to TRBJ2-1, with D hard to call. V lost 0 bases, J lost 3 bases, and 7 bases lay in between. CDR3 length: 14 residues. The germline V gene has CDR1 SGHRS and CDR2 YFSETQ. CDR3 nucleotides: TGCGCCAGCAGCTTGGACTCAAGCTACAATGAGCAGTTCTTC. Translated, it gives CASSLDSSYNEQFF.

The chain is built from TRBV5-1 and TRBJ1-1; TRBD1 aligns across 9 bases. The ends lost 3 bases at V and 1 base at J; junction bases unmatched: 4. The CDR3 consists of 15 residues. Germline CDR1 SGHRS, CDR2 YFSETQ. CDR3 residues: CASSSGQGGNTEAFF. CDR3 sequence (DNA): TGCGCCAGCAGCTCGGGACAGGGTGGGAACACTGAAGCTTTCTTT.

The chain carries TRBV7-9 and TRBJ2-3; the D gene is possibly TRBD2 (5 bases). This CDR3 spans 15 amino acids. Germline-derived CDR1 and CDR2 are SEHNR and FQNEAQ (reference sequence). Between the trimmed V and J ends, which lost 3 bases and 4 bases, there was a span of 14 bases. Written as DNA, the CDR3 is TGTGCCAGCAGCTTCCTAGCAGGAGTCCCAGATACGCAGTATTTT. Translation gives CASSFLAGVPDTQYF. The whole variable domain, filled in from reference TRBV7-9 and TRBJ2-3, reads DTGVSQNPRHKITKRGQNVTFRCDPISEHNRLYWYRQTLGQGPEFLTYFQNEAQLEKSRLLSDRFSAERPKGSFSTLEIQRTEQGDSAMYLCASSFLAGVPDTQYFGPGTRLTVL.

The rearrangement joins TRBV6-5 to TRBJ2-2, with 9 bases aligning to TRBD1. CDR1 MNHEY and CDR2 SVGAGI come from the germline V gene. V trimming: 6 bases; J trimming: 1 base; junction bases outside the gene matches: 3. CDR3 length: 15 residues. The CDR3 DNA follows: TGTGCCAGCAGCCCGGGACAGGGGAACACCGGGGAGCTGTTTTTT. Translated, it gives CASSPGQGNTGELFF.

The chain is built from TRBV19 and TRBJ1-1; 9 bases match TRBD1. The germline gives CDR1 LNHDA, CDR2 SQIVND (reference sequence). V lost 5 bases to trimming and J lost 4 bases; unmatched junction nucleotides: 5. This CDR3 contains 14 residues. The CDR3 bases are TGTGCCAGTAGTCGGGACAGGGTTGTCACTGAAGCTTTCTTT. Its protein product is CASSRDRVVTEAFF.

This clone was seen a single time. This chain links TRBV6-5 with TRBJ1-2; 10 nucleotides line up with TRBD1. Germline V gives CDR1 MNHEY, CDR2 SVGAGI. Trimming at V came to 6 bases and at J to 5 bases, leaving 6 bases not matched to a gene. This CDR3 region has 14 residues. CDR3: CASRETGGYYGYTF. In nucleotides, the CDR3 is TGTGCCAGCAGAGAGACAGGGGGCTATTATGGCTACACCTTC.

The CDR3 DNA reads as TGTGCCAGCAGCTTAACCAGCGGGAGGGCAGAGCAGTACTTC. Translation gives CASSLTSGRAEQYF. The genes are TRBV11-2 and TRBJ2-7, with 10 bases lining up with TRBD2. With 2 bases clipped from V and 7 bases from J, the junction kept 5 bases outside the gene matches. Germline V lookup: CDR1 SGHAT, CDR2 FQNNGV. The CDR3 loop spans 14 amino acids.

This clone was recorded only once. The V and J genes are TRBV7-9 and TRBJ2-5; D might be TRBD1 (6 bases). The V end lost 0 bases, the J end lost 4 bases, and 9 bases lay between the germline ends. Germline V gene data show CDR1 as SEHNR and CDR2 as FQNEAQ (reference sequence). The CDR3 spans 14 residues. CDR3 residues: CASSLAPRGETQYF. As DNA, the CDR3 is TGTGCCAGCAGCTTAGCGCCCAGGGGAGAGACCCAGTACTTC.

This clone was counted once. The V and J genes are TRBV5-4 and TRBJ1-6; weak D call: TRBD1 (5 bases). Germline assignment: CDR1 SGHNT and CDR2 YYREEE (reference sequence). The ends were cut back, 4 bases at V and 10 bases at J, with 15 bases in the middle. This CDR3 has 14 residues. CDR3 loop: CASSLQVVGSPLHF. Written as DNA, the CDR3 is TGTGCCAGCAGCCTACAGGTGGTGGGCTCACCCCTCCACTTT.

The chain links TRBV28 to TRBJ1-1; D may be TRBD1 (5 bases). V was cut by 6 bases and J by 3 bases, with 17 bases left in between. The CDR3 is made up of 15 amino acids. Germline loops: CDR1 MDHEN, CDR2 SYDVKM. CDR3 amino acids: CASSQSPQGHTEAFF. The CDR3 DNA reads TGTGCCAGCAGCCAATCCCCCCAGGGTCACACTGAAGCTTTCTTT. The full variable domain, in which reference TRBV28 and TRBJ1-1 provide the parts outside the CDR3, is DVKVTQSSRYLVKRTGEKVFLECVQDMDHENMFWYRQDPGLGLRLIYFSYDVKMKEKGDIPEGYSVSREKKERFSLILESASTNQTSMYLCASSQSPQGHTEAFFGQGTRLTVV.

The chain combines TRBV4-1 with TRBJ2-1; 7 nucleotides agree with TRBD2. The CDR3 length is 15 residues. Per the germline V gene, CDR1 is MGHRA and CDR2 is YSYEKL. The V and J ends lost 4 bases and 1 base, in that order; junction bases with no gene match: 4. This chain's CDR3 is CASSRAGESYNEQFF. In nucleotides, the CDR3 is TGCGCCAGCAGCCGTGCGGGAGAGTCCTACAATGAGCAGTTCTTC.

The chain recombines TRBV19 with TRBJ2-3; 9 bases match TRBD1. The CDR3 sequence is 15 residues long. Per germline, CDR1 LNHDA and CDR2 SQIVND (reference sequence). V lost 10 bases, J lost 2 bases, and 10 bases stayed unmatched. The CDR3 sequence: CATNTGTGFTDTQYF. The CDR3 region has the DNA TGTGCCACGAATACCGGGACAGGGTTCACAGATACGCAGTATTTT.

The CDR3, as DNA: TGTGCCAGCAATCGGGGAGGAGAGGACACTGAAGCTTTCTTT. This encodes CASNRGGEDTEAFF. V usage is TRBV6-5 and J usage is TRBJ1-1; D is unresolved. V lost 7 bases and J 3 bases, leaving 15 bases between the germline ends. Germline V CDR1 and CDR2: MNHEY, SVGAGI. The CDR3 contains 14 residues.